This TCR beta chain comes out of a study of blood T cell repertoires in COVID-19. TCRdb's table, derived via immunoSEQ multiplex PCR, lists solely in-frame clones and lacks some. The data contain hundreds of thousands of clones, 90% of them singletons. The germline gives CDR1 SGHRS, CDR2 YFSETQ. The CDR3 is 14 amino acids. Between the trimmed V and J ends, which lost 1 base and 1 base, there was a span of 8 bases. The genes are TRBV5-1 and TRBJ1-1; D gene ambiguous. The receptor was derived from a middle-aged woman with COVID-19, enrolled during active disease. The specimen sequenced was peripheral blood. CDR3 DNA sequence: TGCGCCAGCAGCTTGAACAGAGAGAACACTGAAGCTTTCTTT. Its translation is CASSLNRENTEAFF.